The 32 T cell receptor beta chains below come from one sample, sequenced in a study of T cells in tuberculosis. Produced via immunoSEQ multiplex PCR; TCRdb's table is partial and in-frame only. The table includes some 25,000 clones, just under 97% detected once. Sequenced input: PBMCs. These receptor sequences come from a donor under 30 with latent tuberculosis or without tuberculosis infection.

The chain combines TRBV29-1 with TRBJ1-2, with 9 positions matching TRBD1. CDR1 and CDR2 from the germline V gene are SQVTM and ANQGSEA. With 3 bases clipped from V and 4 bases from J, the junction kept 9 bases outside the gene matches. This CDR3 has 15 amino acids. CDR3 in DNA: TGCAGCGTTGAGGGACGGACAGGGGAATTCTATGGCTACACCTTC. Amino acid sequence: CSVEGRTGEFYGYTF.

This rearrangement joins TRBV19 to TRBJ2-1; 8 bases are shared with TRBD2. The CDR3 consists of 15 residues. V trimming: 3 bases; J trimming: 7 bases; junction bases outside the gene matches: 8. From germline, CDR1 is LNHDA and CDR2 SQIVND (reference sequence). This CDR3 reads CASSMTSARTNEQFF. CDR3 in DNA: TGTGCCAGTAGTATGACTAGCGCTCGGACAAATGAGCAGTTCTTC.

This clone was detected once. V usage is TRBV6-1 and J usage is TRBJ2-3; 8 positions agree with TRBD2. Germline CDR1 and CDR2: MNHNS and SASEGT. The CDR3 consists of 15 residues. The V segment lost 7 bases and the J segment 1 base; nucleotides outside the gene matches: 7. The CDR3 loop is CASNRGGGGTDTQYF. In nucleotides, the CDR3 is TGTGCCAGCAACCGGGGGGGCGGGGGCACAGATACGCAGTATTTT.

The gene calls are TRBV9 and TRBJ2-1, with 11 bases that match TRBD2. There are 18 residues in the CDR3. Germline V gives CDR1 SGDLS, CDR2 YYNGEE. The ends lost 1 base at V and 0 bases at J; junction bases unmatched: 6. The CDR3 DNA is TGTGCCAGCAGCGTACCTAGCGGGGGGCATAGCTCCTACAATGAGCAGTTCTTC. Amino acids: CASSVPSGGHSSYNEQFF.

Written as DNA, the CDR3 is TGTGCCAGCAGGTCCGACAGTCACCTCCAAGAGACCCAGTACTTC. Translation: CASRSDSHLQETQYF. The V and J genes are TRBV6-6 and TRBJ2-5; D might be TRBD1 (5 bases). Per the germline V gene, CDR1 is MNHNY and CDR2 is SVGAGI (reference sequence). Trimming shortened V by 6 bases and J by 1 base, and 15 bases separated the two germline ends. The CDR3 is 15 amino acids.

CDR3 DNA: TGTGCCTCAAAAGAAACGGGAGGAGAGGGCTACACCTTC. This translates into CASKETGGEGYTF. The rearrangement joins TRBV30 to TRBJ1-2; D is undetermined. The CDR3 length is 13 residues. Trimming shortened V by 7 bases and J by 8 bases, and 20 bases separated the two germline ends. The germline gives CDR1 GTSNPN, CDR2 SVGIG (reference sequence).

This clone was recorded only once. This chain uses TRBV7-3 with TRBJ1-1; 10 nucleotides align to TRBD1. Trimming removed 5 bases from V and 3 bases from J; junction bases left unmatched: 3. CDR3 length equals 14 residues. Germline V lookup: CDR1 SGHTA, CDR2 FQGTGA. This CDR3 reads CASSMDRGDTEAFF. CDR3 nucleotide sequence: TGTGCCAGCAGCATGGACAGGGGGGACACTGAAGCTTTCTTT. The full variable domain, with the rest looked up from reference TRBV7-3 and TRBJ1-1, is GAGVSQTPSNKVTEKGKYVELRCDPISGHTALYWYRQSLGQGPEFLIYFQGTGAADDSGLPNDRFFAVRPEGSVSTLKIQRTERGDSAVYLCASSMDRGDTEAFFGQGTRLTVV.

The chain couples TRBV6-1 to TRBJ1-2, with TRBD1 identical over 7 bases. CDR3 length equals 18 residues. V was pared by 4 bases and J by 2 bases, with 16 bases of the junction left unmatched. From germline, CDR1 is MNHNS and CDR2 SASEGT. Here the CDR3 reads CASSGVDRRGKRNYGYTF. The DNA for the CDR3 is TGTGCCAGCAGTGGAGTGGACAGGCGGGGAAAAAGGAACTATGGCTACACCTTC.

The CDR3 bases are TGTGCCAGCAGTTACCGCGGGGTAGGATTCGATGAGCAGTTCTTC. Translated: CASSYRGVGFDEQFF. V gene TRBV6-5 combines with J gene TRBJ2-1; weak D call: TRBD2 (6 bases). The CDR3 sequence is 15 residues long. Trimming stripped 2 bases from V and 8 bases from J, with 16 bases between. Germline CDR1 reads MNHEY; CDR2 reads SVGAGI.

The chain carries TRBV6-6 and TRBJ2-5, with D possibly being TRBD2 (5 bases). This CDR3 is 14 amino acids long. CDR1 MNHNY and CDR2 SVGAGI come from the germline V gene (reference sequence). V lost 5 bases and J lost 4, with 14 bases in between. The CDR3 coding sequence is TGTGCCAGCAGTCCCCAAGGGCTAGCAGAGACCCAGTACTTC. Amino acids: CASSPQGLAETQYF.

The CDR3 protein is CASSEQGSYGYTF. The CDR3 coding sequence is TGTGCCAGCAGTGAACAGGGCTCCTATGGCTACACCTTC. The gene calls are TRBV2 and TRBJ1-2, with D perhaps TRBD1 (5 bases). The CDR3 length is 13 residues. V lost 2 bases and J lost 4, with 8 bases in between. Germline V CDR1 and CDR2: SNHLY, FYNNEI.

The rearrangement links TRBV4-1 to TRBJ2-7; 10 nucleotides line up with TRBD1. The CDR3 is made up of 15 amino acids. The germline gives CDR1 MGHRA, CDR2 YSYEKL. With 0 bases clipped from V and 7 bases from J, the junction kept 6 bases outside the gene matches. The CDR3 sequence is CASSQEVGTGAEQYF. CDR3 nucleotide sequence: TGCGCCAGCAGCCAAGAAGTAGGGACAGGGGCTGAGCAGTACTTC.

The chain links TRBV19 to TRBJ2-4; weak D call: TRBD1 (6 bases). The germline V and J ends were trimmed by 6 bases and 0 bases, with 21 bases remaining between them. The length of the CDR3 is 18 residues. CDR1 is LNHDA and CDR2 is SQIVND in the germline V gene (reference sequence). CDR3 sequence: CASRGRQAMLLAKNIQYF. For the CDR3, the DNA is TGTGCCAGTAGGGGTAGACAGGCGATGTTGCTAGCCAAAAACATTCAGTACTTC. Based on the CDR3 plus reference TRBV19 and TRBJ2-4, the full variable domain is DGGITQSPKYLFRKEGQNVTLSCEQNLNHDAMYWYRQDPGQGLRLIYYSQIVNDFQKGDIAEGYSVSREKKESFPLTVTSAQKNPTAFYLCASRGRQAMLLAKNIQYFGAGTRLSVL.

V gene TRBV5-1 combines with J gene TRBJ2-5; 7 bases line up with TRBD2. Germline V gene data show CDR1 as SGHRS and CDR2 as YFSETQ. The CDR3 is 13 residues long. J gave up 1 base and V 5 bases, and 2 bases lay outside the gene matches. In nucleotides, the CDR3 is TGCGCCAGCAGAAGCGGGGCCCAAGAGACCCAGTACTTC. This translates into CASRSGAQETQYF.

This clone was detected only once. The J gene is TRBJ1-2, the V gene TRBV5-6; 7 bases align to TRBD1. The germline V gene encodes CDR1 SGHDT and CDR2 YYEEEE. The J segment lost 1 base and the V segment lost 0 bases, leaving 9 bases of the junction unmatched. The CDR3 is made up of 17 amino acids. The CDR3 region has the DNA TGTGCCAGCAGCTTGGGGCTCCGGGACAGTCTTAACTATGGCTACACCTTC. Translation: CASSLGLRDSLNYGYTF.

In its sample, this clone was seen once. This chain uses TRBV10-3 with TRBJ2-1, with 14 bases that match TRBD2. The germline V gene has CDR1 ENHRY and CDR2 SYGVKD. The CDR3 runs to 15 residues. V shed 8 bases and J 9 bases; nucleotides not matched to a gene: 9. The CDR3 nucleotides are TGTGCCATCGGGGGACTAGCGGGGGATGAGGGTGAGCAGTTCTTC. Its protein is CAIGGLAGDEGEQFF.

This chain joins TRBV4-2 and TRBJ2-7; 14 bases are a match to TRBD2. The CDR3 has 18 amino acids. Losses at the gene ends were 3 bases for V and 4 bases for J; bases not matched to a gene: 11. CDR1 and CDR2 from the germline V gene are LGHNA and YNFKEQ. The chain's CDR3 is CASSHGTSGGLTTYEQYF. The CDR3, as DNA: TGTGCCAGCAGCCATGGGACTAGCGGGGGCCTGACTACTTACGAGCAGTACTTC.

The chain couples TRBV6-4 to TRBJ2-3; TRBD2 aligns across 10 bases. The length of the CDR3 is 17 residues. The junction had 15 bases not matched to a gene; V was cut back by 6 bases and J by 6 bases. The V gene's germline CDR1 is MRHNA and CDR2 SNTAGT. The CDR3 reads CASSPDPSGGALDTQYF. CDR3 coding DNA: TGTGCCAGCAGCCCTGATCCCAGCGGGGGGGCCTTGGATACGCAGTATTTT.

The CDR3 loop reads CASSSTGGTEAFF. The CDR3 nucleotides read TGCGCCAGCAGCTCGACAGGGGGCACTGAAGCTTTCTTT. This chain links TRBV5-1 with TRBJ1-1, with 9 bases identical to TRBD1. This CDR3 spans 13 amino acids. The germline V gene encodes CDR1 SGHRS and CDR2 YFSETQ. V gave up 3 bases and J gave up 4 bases; unmatched junction bases: 1. The whole variable domain, filled in from reference TRBV5-1 and TRBJ1-1, reads KAGVTQTPRYLIKTRGQQVTLSCSPISGHRSVSWYQQTPGQGLQFLFEYFSETQRNKGNFPGRFSGRQFSNSRSEMNVSTLELGDSALYLCASSSTGGTEAFFGQGTRLTVV.

The V call is TRBV5-1, the J call TRBJ2-5, with 8 bases that match TRBD1. Unmatched junction bases numbered 8, after V lost 0 bases and J lost 4 bases. The V gene's germline CDR1 is SGHRS and CDR2 YFSETQ. The CDR3 totals 16 residues. The CDR3 nucleotides are TGCGCCAGCAGCTTGGATCAGGGGGCGCAGGTAGAGACCCAGTACTTC. Its translation is CASSLDQGAQVETQYF.

The chain carries TRBV2 and TRBJ2-5; D is possibly TRBD1 (6 bases). The V gene lost 6 bases and the J gene lost 1 base, with 15 bases spanning the gap. The germline gives CDR1 SNHLY, CDR2 FYNNEI. The CDR3 has 15 amino acids. CDR3 in amino acids: CASSRGGSPQETQYF. The CDR3 bases are TGTGCCAGCAGCAGAGGGGGTAGCCCCCAAGAGACCCAGTACTTC. Supplemented by reference TRBV2 and TRBJ2-5, the full variable domain reads EPEVTQTPSHQVTQMGQEVILRCVPISNHLYFYWYRQILGQKVEFLVSFYNNEISEKSEIFDDQFSVERPDGSNFTLKIRSTKLEDSAMYFCASSRGGSPQETQYFGPGTRLLVL.

This chain connects TRBV5-4 to TRBJ2-7; a weak D match, TRBD1 (6 bases). The V and J ends lost 0 bases and 4 bases respectively, with 11 bases between them. Germline loops: CDR1 SGHNT, CDR2 YYREEE (reference sequence). This CDR3 is built from 14 residues. The DNA of the CDR3 is TGTGCCAGCAGCTTGGGGGGACAACTGTACGAGCAGTACTTC. This encodes CASSLGGQLYEQYF. The full variable domain, in which reference TRBV5-4 and TRBJ2-7 provide the parts outside the CDR3, is ETGVTQSPTHLIKTRGQQVTLRCSSQSGHNTVSWYQQALGQGPQFIFQYYREEENGRGNFPPRFSGLQFPNYSSELNVNALELDDSALYLCASSLGGQLYEQYFGPGTRLTVT.

J is TRBJ2-7 and V is TRBV4-2; a possible D gene is TRBD2 (5 bases). The CDR3 sequence is 14 residues long. CDR1 LGHNA and CDR2 YNFKEQ come from the germline V gene. V lost 5 bases and J lost 3, with 14 bases in between. The CDR3 nucleotides read TGTGCCAGCAGCGAGGGTAAAGCCCACTACGAGCAGTACGTC. Amino acids: CASSEGKAHYEQYV.

CDR3 coding DNA: TGTGCCAGTAAGCAGGGAGAGACCCAGTACTTC. This codes for CASKQGETQYF. The V call is TRBV19, the J call TRBJ2-5, with a weak D call TRBD1 (5 bases). Trimming stripped 7 bases from V and 4 bases from J, with 7 bases between. This CDR3 is 11 amino acids long. Looked up from germline, CDR1 is LNHDA and CDR2 is SQIVND (reference sequence).

This chain joins TRBV7-9 and TRBJ1-4; 8 nucleotides align to TRBD1. The CDR3 spans 15 residues. The ends lost 5 bases at V and 4 bases at J; junction bases unmatched: 6. The V gene's germline CDR1 is SEHNR and CDR2 FQNEAQ (reference sequence). CDR3 sequence (DNA): TGTGCCAGCAGCCCCGGACAGGGAATTAATGAAAAACTGTTTTTT. Residues: CASSPGQGINEKLFF.

The rearrangement uses TRBV2 and TRBJ1-2; 7 bases match TRBD1. Germline assignment: CDR1 SNHLY and CDR2 FYNNEI. V was clipped by 6 bases and J by 0 bases; unmatched bases: 4. The CDR3 contains 14 residues. The CDR3 nucleotides are TGTGCCAGCAGCCTGACAGGGTCTAACTATGGCTACACCTTC. As protein: CASSLTGSNYGYTF.

The J gene is TRBJ2-3, the V gene TRBV7-2; 8 positions agree with TRBD2. V lost 5 bases to trimming and J lost 8 bases; unmatched junction nucleotides: 12. The CDR3 is 15 residues long. The germline V gene has CDR1 SGHTA and CDR2 FQGNSA. CDR3 region: CASSPERAGEGTQYF. As DNA, the CDR3 is TGTGCCAGCAGCCCAGAACGAGCGGGGGAGGGTACGCAGTATTTT.

This chain uses TRBV9 with TRBJ1-2, with 8 bases identical to TRBD1. This CDR3 has 16 residues. CDR1 and CDR2 (germline): SGDLS, YYNGEE. V lost 7 bases and J lost 4; bases outside the gene matches: 15. The CDR3 is CASSPQGATYPYGYTF. The CDR3 nucleotides are TGTGCCAGCTCCCCCCAGGGGGCGACTTACCCCTATGGCTACACCTTC.

This sequence joins TRBV6-5 and TRBJ2-7; D unclear. Trimming removed 2 bases from V and 0 bases from J, with 8 bases in between. The germline V gene has CDR1 MNHEY and CDR2 SVGAGI. CDR3 length: 14 amino acids. In DNA, the CDR3 is TGTGCCAGCAGTTACGGGCCGATCTCCTACGAGCAGTACTTC. Protein product: CASSYGPISYEQYF.

The chain couples TRBV27 to TRBJ2-2, with D possibly TRBD2 on 5 matching bases. This CDR3 has 15 amino acids. The germline CDR1 and CDR2 sequences are MNHEY and SMNVEV (reference sequence). V was clipped by 2 bases and J by 3 bases, with 10 bases between them. CDR3 protein: CASSLASSYTGELFF. CDR3 sequence (DNA): TGTGCCAGCAGTTTAGCATCTAGCTACACCGGGGAGCTGTTTTTT.

V and J are TRBV19 and TRBJ1-1; maybe TRBD1 (6 bases). V lost 9 bases, J lost 1 base, and 18 bases lay in between. The germline CDR1 and CDR2 sequences are LNHDA and SQIVND (reference sequence). The CDR3 runs 15 residues. The DNA of the CDR3 is TGTGCCAGCCGGCTCCAGGGGATGAGGAACACTGAAGCTTTCTTT. This sequence encodes CASRLQGMRNTEAFF.

The chain links TRBV4-1 to TRBJ2-3; D perhaps matches TRBD2 (6 bases). Germline V gene sequence: CDR1 MGHRA, CDR2 YSYEKL. The CDR3 covers 14 residues. Trimming cost V 3 bases and J 4 bases, with 11 bases left between them. The CDR3 sequence: CASSHAGGSDTQYF. CDR3 in DNA: TGCGCCAGCAGCCACGCCGGGGGATCAGATACGCAGTATTTT.